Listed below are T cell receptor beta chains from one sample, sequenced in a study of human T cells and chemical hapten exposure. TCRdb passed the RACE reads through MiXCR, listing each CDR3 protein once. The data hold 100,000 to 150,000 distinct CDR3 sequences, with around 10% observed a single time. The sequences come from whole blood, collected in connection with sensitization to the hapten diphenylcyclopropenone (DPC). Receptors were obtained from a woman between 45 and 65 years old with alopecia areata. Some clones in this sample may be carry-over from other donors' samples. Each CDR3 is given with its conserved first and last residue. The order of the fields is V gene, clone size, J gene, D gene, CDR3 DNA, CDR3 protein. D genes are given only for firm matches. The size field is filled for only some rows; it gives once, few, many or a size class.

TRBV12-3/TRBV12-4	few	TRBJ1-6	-	TGTGCCAGCAGTTTAGCCCCAGGGAAGGGTTCACCCCTCCACTTT	CASSLAPGKGSPLHF
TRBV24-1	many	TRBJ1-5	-	TGTGCCACCAGTGATTCAGGGCCTTATCAGCCCCAGCATTTT	CATSDSGPYQPQHF
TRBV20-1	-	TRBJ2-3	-	TGCAGTGCTAGAGCAGCCGGGGCGCAGTATTTT	CSARAAGAQYF
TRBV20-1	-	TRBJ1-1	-	TGCAGTGTCTCGGCTGAAGCTTTCTTT	CSVSAEAFF
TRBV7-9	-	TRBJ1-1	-	TGTGCCAGCAGCTCCGTAGTGGGAGGGTGGGTAGACACTGAAGCTTTCTTT	CASSSVVGGWVDTEAFF
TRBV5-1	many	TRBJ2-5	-	TGCGCCAGCAGCTTAAGCAGCGCCCAAGAGACCCAGTACTTC	CASSLSSAQETQYF
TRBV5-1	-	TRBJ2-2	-	TGCGCCAGCAGCCTCACAGCCAAGGACACCGGGGAGCTGTTTTTT	CASSLTAKDTGELFF
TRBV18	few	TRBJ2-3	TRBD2	TGTGCCAGCTCGCCGCTTACTAGCGGGGGGGCGACAGATACGCAGTATTTT	CASSPLTSGGATDTQYF
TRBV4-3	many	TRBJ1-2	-	TGCGCCAGCAGCCAAGGCGGCACCGGCCTTTATGGCTACACCTTC	CASSQGGTGLYGYTF
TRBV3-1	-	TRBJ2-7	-	TGTGCCAGCAGCCAAGAGAGGGCCTCCATTTACGAGCAGTACTTC	CASSQERASIYEQYF
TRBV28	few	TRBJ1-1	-	TGTGCCAGCAGTTTGCAAGGAGATAGGCCCGTCCTATTT	CASSLQGDRPVLF
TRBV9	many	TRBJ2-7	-	TGTGCCAGCAGCGTAGCTTCGGGGGAACGCGAGCAGTACTTC	CASSVASGEREQYF
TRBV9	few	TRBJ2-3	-	TGTGCCAGCAGCGTAGCCGGTCAGACAGATACGCAGTATTTT	CASSVAGQTDTQYF
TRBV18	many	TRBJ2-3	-	TGTGCCAGCTCACCAGCGGATACGCAGTATTTT	CASSPADTQYF